This T cell receptor (beta chain) was documented in a study of regulatory T cells in long-lasting Graves disease. Looked up from germline, CDR1 is SNHLY and CDR2 is FYNNEI. Trimming took 7 bases from V and 0 from J, leaving 9 bases between them. This CDR3 contains 13 residues. The study, taken as a whole, reports: Persistent disease samples used TRBV28, TRBJ1-2 and TRBJ2-5 preferentially.

Time point reported: newly diagnosed GD, antithyroid drugs for less than 3 months. There was RNA extracted from PBMCs, and the TCR library was made from it. Criteria from the American Thyroid Association guidelines were applied to diagnose Graves' disease. Many counts were recorded for this clonotype. What it binds is not known. Relying on iRepertoire HTBI primers and Arm-PCR of CDR3 regions, the team built TCR beta libraries. TCRdb re-called the multiplex PCR reads with MiXCR, one entry per CDR3 protein. Of 360,000 or so distinct CDR3 sequences listed, over 15% are singletons. These records were also assigned to another study, of T cells in Graves' hyperthyroidism and ophthalmopathy. This second study notes: No progression to ophthalmopathy during 18 months of follow-up defined stable disease. HTBI primers were the set used in a first-round RT-PCR of the TCR CDR3.

The TCR comes from a man in his forties with Graves disease. V is TRBV2 and J is TRBJ1-2; TRBD1 might be the D (6 bases). The sample was peripheral blood mononuclear cells (PBMCs), taken at new diagnosis, from a patient treated with antithyroid drugs. The CDR3 DNA follows: TGTGCCAGCACGGGACAACCTAACTATGGCTACACCTTC. This codes for CASTGQPNYGYTF.